These T cell receptor beta chains were read from a single sample in a study of CD8 T cells in Susac syndrome. TCRdb reprocessed the immunoSEQ multiplex PCR reads via MiXCR and lists one record per CDR3 protein. The sample has 150,000 to 200,000 distinct CDR3 sequences, roughly 96% seen once. The sample was CD4+ T cells from PBMCs. Receptor source: a human donor with multiple sclerosis. The CDR3 runs from the conserved cysteine through the conserved F or W. D genes are given only for firm matches.

v_call,cdr3_length,d_call,j_call,cdr3_aa
TRBV2,12,-,TRBJ2-3,CASSPERDTQYF
TRBV14,14,-,TRBJ2-1,CASSQPSPVNEQFF
TRBV7-2,15,TRBD2,TRBJ2-3,CASSSRLAGEDTQYF
TRBV7-2,17,-,TRBJ2-3,CASSSRAWAPTTDTQYF
TRBV29-1,13,-,TRBJ1-2,CSVVGRGDYGYTF
TRBV9,13,-,TRBJ2-1,CASRATGGNEQFF
TRBV20-1,14,-,TRBJ2-7,CSVGGAGTSYEQYF
TRBV14,13,-,TRBJ2-7,CASSRKGRLEQYF
TRBV9,13,TRBD1,TRBJ1-2,CASSVGDSYGYTF
TRBV7-9,13,-,TRBJ2-5,CASSPGRGETQYF
TRBV29-1,12,-,TRBJ2-7,CSVGEGLGEQYF
TRBV11-2,15,-,TRBJ2-3,CASSWAGDRSDTQYF
TRBV20-1,13,TRBD1,TRBJ1-1,CSAWDRADTEAFF
TRBV11-2,15,-,TRBJ2-1,CASSSTRAGVNEQFF
TRBV14,15,TRBD1,TRBJ2-1,CASSLGTGSWNEQFF
TRBV27,12,-,TRBJ2-1,CATRTTVNEQFF
TRBV5-1,14,TRBD1,TRBJ2-7,CASSHGQGAYEQYF
TRBV9,17,TRBD2,TRBJ2-1,CASSPGTSGSSYNEQFF
TRBV25-1,13,TRBD1,TRBJ1-6,CASSPQGLTPLHF
TRBV5-1,16,TRBD1,TRBJ2-7,CASSLDWTGIGGEQYF
TRBV29-1,14,-,TRBJ1-1,CSLSRGGVNTEAFF
TRBV20-1,11,-,TRBJ1-3,CSATFGDTIYF
TRBV4-1,16,TRBD2,TRBJ2-1,CASSQDLLAGGNEQFF
TRBV3-1,16,TRBD2,TRBJ2-7,CASSQGTSGKYYEQYF